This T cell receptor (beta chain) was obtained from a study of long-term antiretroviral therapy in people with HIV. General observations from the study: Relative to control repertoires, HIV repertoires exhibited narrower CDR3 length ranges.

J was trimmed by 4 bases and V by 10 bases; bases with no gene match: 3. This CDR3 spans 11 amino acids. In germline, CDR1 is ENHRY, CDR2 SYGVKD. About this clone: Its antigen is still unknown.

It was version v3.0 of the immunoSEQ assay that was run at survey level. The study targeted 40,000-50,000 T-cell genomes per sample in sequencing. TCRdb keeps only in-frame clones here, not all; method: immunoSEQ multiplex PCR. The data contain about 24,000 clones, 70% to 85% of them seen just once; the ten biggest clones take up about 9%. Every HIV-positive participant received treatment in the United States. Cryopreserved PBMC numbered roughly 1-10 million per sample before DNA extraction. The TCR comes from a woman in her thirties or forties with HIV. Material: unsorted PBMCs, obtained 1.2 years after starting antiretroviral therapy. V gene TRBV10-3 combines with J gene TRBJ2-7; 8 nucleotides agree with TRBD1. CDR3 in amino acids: CATGTGYEQYF. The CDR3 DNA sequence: TGTGCCACAGGGACAGGATACGAGCAGTACTTC.